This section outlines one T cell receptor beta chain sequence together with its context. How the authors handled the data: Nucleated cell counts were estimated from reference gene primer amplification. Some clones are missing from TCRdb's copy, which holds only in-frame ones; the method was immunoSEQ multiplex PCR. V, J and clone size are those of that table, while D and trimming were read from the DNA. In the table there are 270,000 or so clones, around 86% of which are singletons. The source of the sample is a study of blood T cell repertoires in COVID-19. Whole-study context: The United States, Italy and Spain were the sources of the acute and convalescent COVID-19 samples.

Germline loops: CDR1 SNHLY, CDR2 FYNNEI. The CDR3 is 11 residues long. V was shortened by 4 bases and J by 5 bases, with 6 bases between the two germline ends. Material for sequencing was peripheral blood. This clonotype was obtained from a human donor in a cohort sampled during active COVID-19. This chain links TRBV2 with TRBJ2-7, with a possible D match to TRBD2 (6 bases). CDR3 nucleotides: TGTGCCAGCAGTGCGGGAGACGAGCAGTACTTC. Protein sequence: CASSAGDEQYF.